The 6 T cell receptor beta chains below were found in one sample sequenced in a study of cytomegalovirus exposure and HLA in healthy donors. The primer mix had 60 Vbeta and 13 Jbeta primers. TCRdb keeps only in-frame clones here, not all; method: immunoSEQ multiplex PCR. Among 25,000 to 30,000 clones listed, 62% were seen once. Input material: PBMCs. Receptors were obtained from a male donor in good health and CMV-seropositive.

The chain carries TRBV5-1 and TRBJ2-5; 8 nucleotides align to TRBD2. The CDR3 runs to 15 residues. The trim removed 1 base at V and 5 bases at J, leaving 7 bases unmatched. CDR1 is SGHRS and CDR2 is YFSETQ in the germline V gene. CDR3 sequence: CASSLNGRGGETQYF. CDR3 DNA: TGCGCCAGCAGCTTGAACGGGAGGGGAGGGGAGACCCAGTACTTC.

The chain combines TRBV5-1 with TRBJ2-1; a weak D match, TRBD2 (5 bases). Germline V gene sequence: CDR1 SGHRS, CDR2 YFSETQ. Trimming pared 1 base from V and 9 bases from J, leaving 14 bases between. The CDR3 is made up of 14 amino acids. In nucleotides, the CDR3 is TGCGCCAGCAGCTTGACTACGGGGTTCGGTGAGCAGTTCTTC. Translating gives CASSLTTGFGEQFF.

This clone was seen a few times. The same CDR3 is also encoded by other DNA sequences in this sample. The chain links TRBV6-1 to TRBJ1-5, with 9 bases identical to TRBD1. J gave up 0 bases and V 7 bases, and 4 bases lay outside the gene matches. This CDR3 has 15 amino acids. Germline V gene lookup returns CDR1 MNHNS and CDR2 SASEGT. The CDR3 nucleotides read TGTGCCAGCACTTGGACAGGGGATAGCAATCAGCCCCAGCATTTT. Residues: CASTWTGDSNQPQHF.

This chain joins TRBV6-1 and TRBJ2-3, with 9 bases lining up with TRBD1. V lost 8 bases to trimming and J lost 4 bases; unmatched junction nucleotides: 7. In germline, CDR1 is MNHNS, CDR2 SASEGT. This CDR3 region has 14 residues. The CDR3 spells CASGRGQGADTQYF. In DNA, the CDR3 is TGTGCCAGCGGACGGGGACAGGGAGCAGATACGCAGTATTTT.

The chain has TRBV7-8 and TRBJ1-1, with TRBD1 as a possible D gene (6 bases). CDR3 length equals 13 residues. Deletions cut 1 base from V and 4 bases from J, with 7 bases between. CDR1 SGHVS and CDR2 FQNEAQ come from the germline V gene. The DNA of the CDR3 is TGTGCCAGCAGCTTAGAGGGGGTCACTGAAGCTTTCTTT. It is translated as CASSLEGVTEAFF.

This clone was observed a few times. The chain combines TRBV6-5 with TRBJ1-5; TRBD1 matches at 8 bases. The CDR3 totals 13 residues. The V segment lost 8 bases and the J segment 2 bases; nucleotides outside the gene matches: 2. The germline gives CDR1 MNHEY, CDR2 SVGAGI. The CDR3 loop reads CASGGQGNQPQHF. The CDR3 nucleotides are TGTGCCAGCGGGGGACAGGGCAATCAGCCCCAGCATTTT.